Presented here are 21 T cell receptor beta chains from one specimen sequenced in a study of T cells after yellow fever vaccination. In TCRdb, the 5' RACE reads were re-called with MiXCR into one record per CDR3 protein. The top ten hold roughly 25% of the sample, which has some 27,000 distinct CDR3 sequences, 6.3% seen once. Sequencing used PBMCs, either bulk or a sorted T-cell subset (CD4+, CD8+, memory, or dextramer-sorted; not recorded which), obtained on the day of the yellow fever booster vaccination. These receptors came from a man younger than 40 who received the YFV17D yellow fever vaccine.

This clonotype was detected many times. The rearrangement joins TRBV11-2 to TRBJ2-1, with 10 bases aligning to TRBD2. This CDR3 contains 16 residues. CDR1 is SGHAT and CDR2 is FQNNGV in the germline V gene. Germline trimming cut 1 base from V and 5 bases from J; bases unmatched to any gene: 5. The DNA for the CDR3 is TGTGCCAGCAGCTTAGGGGGACTAGCGCCTAACAATGAGCAGTTCTTC. Its protein is CASSLGGLAPNNEQFF.

This clonotype was observed a few times. The genes are TRBV29-1 and TRBJ2-5; D is unresolved. Deletions cut 4 bases from V and 7 bases from J, with 19 bases between. The CDR3 has 14 amino acids. Germline-derived CDR1 and CDR2 are SQVTM and ANQGSEA. CDR3 amino acids: CSVVLLSHVGTQYF. CDR3 bases: TGCAGCGTTGTCTTATTGAGCCACGTAGGGACCCAGTACTTC. The full variable domain, completed using reference TRBV29-1 and TRBJ2-5, is SAVISQKPSRDICQRGTSLTIQCQVDSQVTMMFWYRQQPGQSLTLIATANQGSEATYESGFVIDKFPISRPNLTFSTLTVSNMSPEDSSIYLCSVVLLSHVGTQYFGPGTRLLVL.

Many counts were recorded for this clonotype. The chain is built from TRBV5-1 and TRBJ2-7; D perhaps matches TRBD1 (6 bases). Between the trimmed V and J ends, which lost 3 bases and 3 bases, there was a span of 13 bases. The germline V gene has CDR1 SGHRS and CDR2 YFSETQ. The CDR3 totals 14 residues. The CDR3 region has the DNA TGCGCCAGCAGCTCTGTCGGGACAAACTACGAGCAGTACTTC. This codes for CASSSVGTNYEQYF.

The chain links TRBV9 to TRBJ2-3; 7 bases align to TRBD1. The germline V gene has CDR1 SGDLS and CDR2 YYNGEE. CDR3 size: 13 residues. Unmatched junction bases numbered 8, after V lost 4 bases and J lost 9 bases. DNA of the CDR3: TGTGCCAGCAGCCCACAGGGGTGCGACACGCAGTATTTT. This translates into CASSPQGCDTQYF.

This clonotype appeared many times. This chain connects TRBV18 to TRBJ1-2; weak D call: TRBD1 (5 bases). CDR1 is KGHSH, CDR2 LQKENI, per germline. The CDR3 length is 12 residues. Trimming stripped 1 base from V and 6 bases from J, with 6 bases between. CDR3 protein: CASSPRGDGYTF. The CDR3 DNA sequence: TGTGCCAGCTCACCACGGGGGGATGGCTACACCTTC. The full variable domain, rest sourced from reference TRBV18 and TRBJ1-2, is NAGVMQNPRHLVRRRGQEARLRCSPMKGHSHVYWYRQLPEEGLKFMVYLQKENIIDESGMPKERFSAEFPKEGPSILRIQQVVRGDSAAYFCASSPRGDGYTFGSGTRLTVV.

This clonotype came up a few times. One junction end does not reproduce the germline sequence, and a read error may be involved. This chain uses TRBV7-2 with TRBJ1-1; 8 bases map to TRBD1. The CDR3 runs to 15 residues. Germline CDR1 SGHTA, CDR2 FQGNSA. The CDR3 loop is CASSLGGGTGRPRSF. In nucleotides, the CDR3 is TGTGCCAGCAGCCTAGGGGGTGGGACAGGCCGCCCGAGATCTTTT.

V gene TRBV4-3 combines with J gene TRBJ1-1; D gene unclear. Germline CDR1 is LGHNA and CDR2 is YSLEER. The V end was cut by 1 base, the J end by 4 bases, with 10 bases between. The CDR3 is 14 amino acids. The CDR3 bases are TGCGCCAGCAGCCAAGTGGCAGGAGGCACTGAAGCTTTCTTT. Its protein is CASSQVAGGTEAFF.

The chain joins TRBV7-8 to TRBJ1-5; D is perhaps TRBD1 (5 bases). V was trimmed by 0 bases and J by 7 bases, leaving 10 bases between them. Germline V lookup: CDR1 SGHVS, CDR2 FQNEAQ. The CDR3 covers 14 residues. The CDR3 DNA is TGTGCCAGCAGCTTAGCCACCCGGGGGCAGCCCCAGCATTTT. It encodes CASSLATRGQPQHF.

This clonotype showed up many times. The rearrangement joins TRBV5-1 to TRBJ2-2; maybe TRBD1 (7 bases). This CDR3 is 12 amino acids long. The germline CDR1 and CDR2 sequences are SGHRS and YFSETQ. Trimming took off 9 bases at V and 14 bases at J, with 20 bases between the two ends. The CDR3 spells CATQGQAGGLFF. As DNA, the CDR3 is TGCGCCACCCAAGGACAGGCCGGGGGTCTGTTTTTT.

This clonotype was seen repeatedly, ten times or more. The chain is built from TRBV27 and TRBJ2-3, with TRBD2 matching 7 bases. V was clipped by 3 bases and J by 1 base; unmatched bases: 4. The CDR3 loop spans 15 amino acids. Germline CDR1 is MNHEY and CDR2 is SMNVEV (reference sequence). The chain's CDR3 is CASSFERGRTDTQYF. CDR3 DNA sequence: TGTGCCAGCAGTTTCGAGCGGGGTCGCACAGATACGCAGTATTTT.

The rearrangement joins TRBV19 to TRBJ2-1; 11 nucleotides line up with TRBD2. V gave up 5 bases and J gave up 8 bases; unmatched junction bases: 8. Per germline, CDR1 LNHDA and CDR2 SQIVND (reference sequence). This CDR3 comprises 15 residues. CDR3 in amino acids: CASSGRVAGGDEQFF. The CDR3 DNA reads TGTGCCAGTAGTGGAAGGGTAGCGGGAGGGGATGAGCAGTTCTTC.

Ten or more counts support this clonotype. The genes are TRBV7-2 and TRBJ2-2, with 9 bases lining up with TRBD2. V was pared by 5 bases and J by 5 bases, with 12 bases of the junction left unmatched. The CDR3 is made up of 17 amino acids. Germline loops: CDR1 SGHTA, CDR2 FQGNSA. CDR3 bases: TGTGCCAGCAGCCCAACTCGGACTAGCGTCTTTACCGGGGAGCTGTTTTTT. As protein: CASSPTRTSVFTGELFF.

Details on this clonotype: The junction shows a germline mismatch at one end, possibly a read error. V and J are TRBV7-2 and TRBJ2-1, with D possibly TRBD2 on 5 matching bases. Germline-derived CDR1 and CDR2 are SGHTA and FQGNSA. This CDR3 is built from 15 residues. This CDR3 reads CVSSRAASSYNEQFF. CDR3 sequence (DNA): TGTGTCAGCAGTCGAGCGGCTAGCAGCTACAATGAGCAGTTCTTC.

This clonotype was counted at least ten times. The chain joins TRBV29-1 to TRBJ2-7; 9 nucleotides match TRBD1. Germline values: CDR1 SQVTM, CDR2 ANQGSEA. CDR3 length: 15 amino acids. V shed 6 bases and J 4 bases; nucleotides not matched to a gene: 13. CDR3 DNA sequence: TGCAGCGTGCATACAGGGGGCGCTTCCCCATACGAGCAGTACTTC. Translating it yields CSVHTGGASPYEQYF.

The table lists this clonotype with many counts. This sequence joins TRBV10-2 and TRBJ2-1, with 10 bases that match TRBD2. Trimming cost V 3 bases and J 3 bases; bases outside gene matches: 5. In germline, CDR1 is WSHSY, CDR2 SAAADI. There are 16 residues in the CDR3. The CDR3 reads CASSDSGRVLYNEQFF. CDR3 sequence (DNA): TGCGCCAGCAGTGACAGCGGGAGGGTCCTCTACAATGAGCAGTTCTTC.

This clonotype was counted ten times or more. The rearrangement uses TRBV5-5 and TRBJ1-5, with 10 bases that match TRBD1. Germline trimming cut 3 bases from V and 7 bases from J; bases unmatched to any gene: 1. Looked up from germline, CDR1 is SGHKS and CDR2 is YYEKEE (reference sequence). This CDR3 comprises 13 residues. The CDR3 nucleotides read TGTGCCAGCAGCTGGGACAGGGGACAGCCCCAGCATTTT. Residues: CASSWDRGQPQHF.

This clonotype was counted only a few times. This chain uses TRBV7-2 with TRBJ2-5; TRBD1 matches 7 bases. Germline trimming cut 3 bases from V and 5 bases from J; bases unmatched to any gene: 0. Per germline, CDR1 SGHTA and CDR2 FQGNSA. This CDR3 is 12 amino acids long. The CDR3 reads CASSFRGETQYF. CDR3 DNA: TGTGCCAGCAGCTTCAGGGGGGAGACCCAGTACTTC. The full variable domain, completed using reference TRBV7-2 and TRBJ2-5, is GAGVSQSPSNKVTEKGKDVELRCDPISGHTALYWYRQSLGQGLEFLIYFQGNSAPDKSGLPSDRFSAERTGGSVSTLTIQRTQQEDSAVYLCASSFRGETQYFGPGTRLLVL.

This clonotype was counted many times. The J gene is TRBJ2-5, the V gene TRBV7-8, with 7 positions matching TRBD2. Germline lookup yields CDR1 SGHVS and CDR2 FQNEAQ. With V trimmed by 1 base and J by 4 bases, 12 bases remained unmatched. CDR3 size: 17 residues. The CDR3 bases are TGTGCCAGCAGCTTAGGGGGCGGGAGAGGGTCCGGAGAGACCCAGTACTTC. Protein product: CASSLGGGRGSGETQYF.

This clonotype turned up a few times. The rearrangement joins TRBV14 to TRBJ2-7, with D tentatively TRBD1 (5 bases). Germline assignment: CDR1 SGHDN and CDR2 FVKESK. The CDR3 extends over 13 amino acids. Trimming pared 0 bases from V and 12 bases from J, leaving 15 bases between. CDR3 sequence reads: CASSQDFIGQRYF. The CDR3 DNA reads TGTGCCAGCAGCCAAGATTTTATAGGACAAAGGTACTTC.

The chain couples TRBV12-3 or TRBV12-4 to TRBJ2-5, with 7 bases that match TRBD2. The CDR3 has 15 residues. The J segment lost 2 bases and the V segment lost 3 bases, leaving 6 bases of the junction unmatched. The CDR3 region is CASSLWASGQETQYF. CDR3 nucleotides: TGTGCCAGCAGTTTGTGGGCTAGCGGACAAGAGACCCAGTACTTC.

This clonotype showed up just once. One end of the junction does not line up with germline, which may come from a read error. V gene TRBV25-1 combines with J gene TRBJ1-2, with D perhaps matching TRBD1 (6 bases). Germline CDR1 MGHDK, CDR2 SYGVNS. CDR3 length: 13 amino acids. CDR3 bases: TGTGCCAGCCGTGAAGCGGGACATCGAATCTACACCTTC. The encoded protein is CASREAGHRIYTF.